The clone carrying this TCR beta chain has only a few counts. TCRdb ran MiXCR on the 5' RACE reads and lists one entry per CDR3 protein. The sample lists around 200,000 distinct CDR3 sequences, 10% occurring once. The sample is drawn from a study of T-cell memory formation after mild COVID-19. V was pared by 5 bases and J by 4 bases, with 9 bases of the junction left unmatched. This CDR3 is 15 amino acids long. The rearrangement links TRBV12-3 or TRBV12-4 to TRBJ1-1; TRBD1 agrees at 8 bases. Sequenced input: PBMCs or a T cell subset sorted from them (not recorded which). This receptor was identified in a man between 18 and 35 years old who had mild COVID-19 (a few samples of this study predate the infection). Cell type and time point are not known. The CDR3 sequence is CASSPRTGQSTEAFF. For the CDR3, the DNA is TGTGCCAGCAGTCCGAGGACAGGGCAGAGCACTGAAGCTTTCTTT.